Reported below is one T cell receptor beta chain. The antigen remains unidentified. This record belongs to a study of T cell responses to AZD1222 COVID-19 vaccine. TCRdb's table, derived via immunoSEQ multiplex PCR, lists solely in-frame clones and lacks some. The data show approximately 99,000 clones, roughly 89% seen once. Findings and limits, study-wide: Donor demographics were predominantly white British with a female majority; clonal diversity may be underestimated. Baseline antibody screening turned up just a handful of seropositive AZD1222 recipients. Epitopes outside B.1.351 and B.1.1.7 mutated regions reportedly drew nearly half of spike TCRs. Repertoire sampling happened only post peak T cell response.

V lost 1 base, J lost 1 base, and 5 bases stayed unmatched. CDR1 and CDR2 from the germline V gene are SGHNT and YYREEE (reference sequence). The CDR3 is made up of 15 amino acids. V and J are TRBV5-4 and TRBJ2-7; TRBD1 matches at 7 bases. The sequence was collected from an adult in good health. Sequences were derived from peripheral blood, sampled on day 0 of MenACWY control vaccination. The CDR3 loop is CASSLSQGVSYEQYF. The CDR3 nucleotides read TGTGCCAGCAGCTTGTCCCAGGGGGTGTCCTACGAGCAGTACTTC.